Sequencing of this T cell receptor (beta chain) was carried out in a study of early T cells in non-severe SARS-CoV-2 infection. Turning to the study itself: The input, bulk RNA from unsorted whole blood, was sequenced, and chains were unpaired.

This clonotype was found a few times. Tagging with unique molecular identifiers was applied to individual cDNA molecules. In TCRdb, the 5' RACE reads were re-called with MiXCR into one record per CDR3 protein. The sample lists about 64,000 distinct CDR3 sequences; 20% to 25% were seen once. The CDR3 loop spans 14 amino acids. Trimming took 3 bases from V and 1 from J, leaving 9 bases between them. Germline assignment: CDR1 SGHTA and CDR2 FQGNSA. This sequence joins TRBV7-2 and TRBJ1-1; D gene ambiguous. The sequenced sample was whole blood, obtained at baseline. This TCR was sampled from an adult who was a healthcare worker with PCR-confirmed SARS-CoV-2 infection or an uninfected control (not recorded which). The CDR3 loop reads CASSFNQWNTEAFF. CDR3 DNA sequence: TGTGCCAGCAGCTTCAACCAGTGGAACACTGAAGCTTTCTTT. Filled out from reference TRBV7-2 and TRBJ1-1, the complete variable domain reads GAGVSQSPSNKVTEKGKDVELRCDPISGHTALYWYRQSLGQGLEFLIYFQGNSAPDKSGLPSDRFSAERTGGSVSTLTIQRTQQEDSAVYLCASSFNQWNTEAFFGQGTRLTVV.